This T cell receptor beta chain came from a study of response to subunit inactivated influenza vaccine (dated by TCRdb to about 2018). For the wider study: Deep quantitative profiling of the T cell receptor repertoire was used in the study to follow responses to a trivalent subunit inactivated influenza vaccine.

Findings and caveats that apply to the study as a whole: It was suggested by the authors that each seasonal influenza vaccination may recruit only a limited number of new T cells.

The germline V gene gives CDR1 as SNHLY and CDR2 as FYNNEI. The trim is 4 bases for V and 5 bases for J, with a gap of 18 bases between the germline ends. From the cysteine up to the phenylalanine, the CDR3 has a length of 15 residues. The only DNA kept is the CDR3, 45 bases in frame from the first base. Concerning this clonotype: Its antigen has not been determined. Per-nucleotide qualities are absent, and no much larger clonotype sits a single base away.

Receptor libraries were prepared by RT-PCR. TCRdb lists the instrument as Illumina HiSeq 2500. TCRdb redid the processing of the public reads, applying fastp at Q25 and MiXCR, and retained in-frame beta chains. CDR3 protein duplicates are merged, each entry listing the most common genes and DNA. Across this sample there are around 540,000 distinct CDR3 sequences, with approximately 10% seen only once. Of the sample, about 9.4% falls within the top ten clones. The sequence links TRBV2 to TRBJ2-7; possibly the D gene is TRBD1, per 6 matching bases. This TCR derives from a man aged 45-60 years who received an inactivated influenza vaccine. Donor details come from another sample of the same person, matched by shared clones. Sequenced here: PBMCs from blood, sampled on the day of vaccination. The nucleotide sequence reads as follows: TGTGCCAGCAGTGTGCGGACAGTGGCGAGTGACGAGCAGTACTTC. This yields the protein CASSVRTVASDEQYF.